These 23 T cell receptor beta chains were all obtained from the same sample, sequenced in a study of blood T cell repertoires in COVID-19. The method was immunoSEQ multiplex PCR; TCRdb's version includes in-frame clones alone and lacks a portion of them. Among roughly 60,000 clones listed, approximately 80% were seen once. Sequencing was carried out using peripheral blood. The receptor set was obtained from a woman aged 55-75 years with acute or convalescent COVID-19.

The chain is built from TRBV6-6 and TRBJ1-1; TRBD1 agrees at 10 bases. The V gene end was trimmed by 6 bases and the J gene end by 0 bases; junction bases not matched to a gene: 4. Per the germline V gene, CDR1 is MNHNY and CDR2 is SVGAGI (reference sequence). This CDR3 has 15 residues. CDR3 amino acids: CASRGQGGMNTEAFF. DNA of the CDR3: TGTGCCAGCAGAGGACAGGGGGGTATGAACACTGAAGCTTTCTTT.

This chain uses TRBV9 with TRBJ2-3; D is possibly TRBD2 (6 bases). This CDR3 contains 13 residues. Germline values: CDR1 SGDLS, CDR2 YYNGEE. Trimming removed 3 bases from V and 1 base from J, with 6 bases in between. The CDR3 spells CASSGGGTDTQYF. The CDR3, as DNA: TGTGCCAGCAGCGGGGGGGGCACAGATACGCAGTATTTT.

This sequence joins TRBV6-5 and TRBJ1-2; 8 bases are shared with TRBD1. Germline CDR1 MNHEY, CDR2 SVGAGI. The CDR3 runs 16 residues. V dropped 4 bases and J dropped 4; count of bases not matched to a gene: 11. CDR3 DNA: TGTGCCAGCAGTTCCATCAGGACAGGGACGACCTATGGCTACACCTTC. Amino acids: CASSSIRTGTTYGYTF.

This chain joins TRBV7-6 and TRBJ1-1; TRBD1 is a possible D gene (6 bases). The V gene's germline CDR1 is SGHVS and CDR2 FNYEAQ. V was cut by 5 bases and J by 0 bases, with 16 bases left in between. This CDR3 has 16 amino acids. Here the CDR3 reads CASSIGQFPMNTEAFF. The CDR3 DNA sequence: TGTGCCAGCAGCATTGGACAGTTTCCTATGAACACTGAAGCTTTCTTT.

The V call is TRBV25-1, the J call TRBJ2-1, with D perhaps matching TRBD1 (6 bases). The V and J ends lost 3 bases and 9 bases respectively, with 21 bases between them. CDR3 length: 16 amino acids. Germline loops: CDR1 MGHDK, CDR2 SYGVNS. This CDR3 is CASSEGWAGEWGEQFF. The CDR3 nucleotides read TGTGCCAGCAGTGAGGGTTGGGCAGGGGAGTGGGGTGAGCAGTTCTTC.

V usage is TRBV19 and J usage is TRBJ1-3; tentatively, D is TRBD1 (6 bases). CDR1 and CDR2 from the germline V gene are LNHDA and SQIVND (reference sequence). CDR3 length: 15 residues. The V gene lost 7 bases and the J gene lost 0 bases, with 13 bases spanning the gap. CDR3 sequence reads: CASTPGAYSGNTIYF. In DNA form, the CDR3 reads TGTGCCAGTACCCCAGGGGCCTACTCTGGAAACACCATATATTTT.

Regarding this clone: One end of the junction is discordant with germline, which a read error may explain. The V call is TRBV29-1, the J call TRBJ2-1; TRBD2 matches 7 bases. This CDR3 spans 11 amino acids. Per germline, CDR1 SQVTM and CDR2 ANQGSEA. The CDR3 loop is CSGLAANGQFF. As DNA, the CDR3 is TGCAGCGGTCTAGCGGCGAATGGGCAGTTCTTC.

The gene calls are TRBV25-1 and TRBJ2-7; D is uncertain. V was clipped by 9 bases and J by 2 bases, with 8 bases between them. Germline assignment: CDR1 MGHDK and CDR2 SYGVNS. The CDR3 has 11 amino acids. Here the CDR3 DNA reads TGTGCCAGTACAGAAGCCTACGAGCAGTACTTC. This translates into CASTEAYEQYF.

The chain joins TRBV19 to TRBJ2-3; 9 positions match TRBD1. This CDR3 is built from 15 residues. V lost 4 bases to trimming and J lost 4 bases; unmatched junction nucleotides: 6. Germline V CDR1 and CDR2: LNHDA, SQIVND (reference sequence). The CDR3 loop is CASSTRDRDADTQYF. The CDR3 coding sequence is TGTGCCAGTAGTACCCGGGACAGGGACGCAGATACGCAGTATTTT. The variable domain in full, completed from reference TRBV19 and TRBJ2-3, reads DGGITQSPKYLFRKEGQNVTLSCEQNLNHDAMYWYRQDPGQGLRLIYYSQIVNDFQKGDIAEGYSVSREKKESFPLTVTSAQKNPTAFYLCASSTRDRDADTQYFGPGTRLTVL.

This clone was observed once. CDR3: CAWSGQRGQGIGELFF. The CDR3 DNA reads TGTGCCTGGAGTGGCCAGAGGGGACAGGGGATCGGGGAGCTGTTTTTT. The chain couples TRBV30 to TRBJ2-2; 10 bases fit TRBD1. With V trimmed by 1 base and J by 7 bases, 9 bases remained unmatched. Germline loops: CDR1 GTSNPN, CDR2 SVGIG (reference sequence). This CDR3 comprises 16 residues.

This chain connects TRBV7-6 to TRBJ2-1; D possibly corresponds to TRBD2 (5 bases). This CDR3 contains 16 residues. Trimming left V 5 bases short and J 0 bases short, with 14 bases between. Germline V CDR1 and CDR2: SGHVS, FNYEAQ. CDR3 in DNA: TGTGCCAGCAGCCCCCTCCAGCGGAGCTCCTACAATGAGCAGTTCTTC. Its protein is CASSPLQRSSYNEQFF.

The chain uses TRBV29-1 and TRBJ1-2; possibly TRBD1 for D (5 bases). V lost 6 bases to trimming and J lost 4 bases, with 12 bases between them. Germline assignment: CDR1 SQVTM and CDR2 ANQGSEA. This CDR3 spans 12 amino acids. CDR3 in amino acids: CSVTTGVYGYTF. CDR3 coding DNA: TGCAGCGTCACAACAGGTGTCTATGGCTACACCTTC.

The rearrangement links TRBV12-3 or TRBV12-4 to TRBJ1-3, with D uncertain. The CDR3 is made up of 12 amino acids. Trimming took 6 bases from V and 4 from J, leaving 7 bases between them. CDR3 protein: CASSSLGNTIYF. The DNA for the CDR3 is TGTGCCAGCAGCTCCTTGGGAAACACCATATATTTT.

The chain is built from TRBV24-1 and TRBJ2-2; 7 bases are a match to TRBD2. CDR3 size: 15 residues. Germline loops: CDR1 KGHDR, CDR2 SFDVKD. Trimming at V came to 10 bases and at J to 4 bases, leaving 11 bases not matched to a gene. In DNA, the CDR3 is TGTGCCACTAAACTCAGCGGGGACGGCACCGGGGAGCTGTTTTTT. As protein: CATKLSGDGTGELFF.

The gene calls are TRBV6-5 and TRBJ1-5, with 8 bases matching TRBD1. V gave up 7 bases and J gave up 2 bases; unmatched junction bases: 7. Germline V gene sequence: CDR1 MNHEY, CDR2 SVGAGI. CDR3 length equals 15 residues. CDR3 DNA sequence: TGTGCCAGCATTACGGACAGGGCGGGCAATCAGCCCCAGCATTTT. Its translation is CASITDRAGNQPQHF.

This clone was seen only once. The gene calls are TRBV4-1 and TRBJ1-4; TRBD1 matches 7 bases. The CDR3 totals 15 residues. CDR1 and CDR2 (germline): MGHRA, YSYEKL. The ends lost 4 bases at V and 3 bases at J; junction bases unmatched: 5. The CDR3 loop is CASSPDRVPNEKLFF. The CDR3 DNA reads TGCGCCAGCAGCCCAGACAGGGTACCTAATGAAAAACTGTTTTTT.

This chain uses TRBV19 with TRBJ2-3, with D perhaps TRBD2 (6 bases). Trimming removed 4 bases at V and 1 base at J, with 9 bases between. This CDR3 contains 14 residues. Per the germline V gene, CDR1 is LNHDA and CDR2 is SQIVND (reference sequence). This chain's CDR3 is CASSTGLGTDTQYF. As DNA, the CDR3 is TGTGCCAGTAGTACGGGACTCGGCACAGATACGCAGTATTTT.

DNA of the CDR3: TGTGCCAGCAGTCCTACTGACAGGGGGCCTTCCTATGGCTACACCTTC. Translating it yields CASSPTDRGPSYGYTF. The gene calls are TRBV3-1 (or the pseudogene TRBV3-2) and TRBJ1-2; 10 bases align to TRBD1. The CDR3 consists of 16 residues. V lost 6 bases and J lost 4; bases outside the gene matches: 11. In germline, CDR1 is LGHDT, CDR2 YNNKEL (reference sequence).

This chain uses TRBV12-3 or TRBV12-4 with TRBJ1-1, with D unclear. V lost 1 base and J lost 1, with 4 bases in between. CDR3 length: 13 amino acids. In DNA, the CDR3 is TGTGCCAGCAGTTTAGGGAGGAACACTGAAGCTTTCTTT. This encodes CASSLGRNTEAFF.

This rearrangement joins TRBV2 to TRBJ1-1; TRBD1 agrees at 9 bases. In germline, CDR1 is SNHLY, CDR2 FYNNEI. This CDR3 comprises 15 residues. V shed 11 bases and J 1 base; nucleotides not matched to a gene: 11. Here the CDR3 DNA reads TGTGCCCTTTCCGGGACAGGGATTGGGAACACTGAAGCTTTCTTT. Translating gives CALSGTGIGNTEAFF.

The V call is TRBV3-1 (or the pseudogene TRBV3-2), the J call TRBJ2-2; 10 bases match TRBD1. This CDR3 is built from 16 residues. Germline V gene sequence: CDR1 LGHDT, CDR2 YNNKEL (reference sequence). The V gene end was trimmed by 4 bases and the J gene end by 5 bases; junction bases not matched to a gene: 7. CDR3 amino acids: CASSLGQGGFTGELFF. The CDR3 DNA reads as TGTGCCAGCAGCCTTGGACAGGGGGGCTTTACCGGGGAGCTGTTTTTT.

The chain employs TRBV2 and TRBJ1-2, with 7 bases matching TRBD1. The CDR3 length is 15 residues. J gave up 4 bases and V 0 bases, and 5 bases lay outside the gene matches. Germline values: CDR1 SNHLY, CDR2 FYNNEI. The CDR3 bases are TGTGCCAGCAGTGAAGCGACAGGGCTCGGCTATGGCTACACCTTC. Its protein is CASSEATGLGYGYTF.

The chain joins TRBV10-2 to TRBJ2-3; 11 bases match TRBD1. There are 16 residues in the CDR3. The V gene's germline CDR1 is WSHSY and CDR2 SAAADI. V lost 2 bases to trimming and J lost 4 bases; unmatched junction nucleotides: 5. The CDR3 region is CASSEPWGQGADTQYF. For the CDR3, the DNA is TGCGCCAGCAGTGAGCCGTGGGGACAGGGGGCAGATACGCAGTATTTT.